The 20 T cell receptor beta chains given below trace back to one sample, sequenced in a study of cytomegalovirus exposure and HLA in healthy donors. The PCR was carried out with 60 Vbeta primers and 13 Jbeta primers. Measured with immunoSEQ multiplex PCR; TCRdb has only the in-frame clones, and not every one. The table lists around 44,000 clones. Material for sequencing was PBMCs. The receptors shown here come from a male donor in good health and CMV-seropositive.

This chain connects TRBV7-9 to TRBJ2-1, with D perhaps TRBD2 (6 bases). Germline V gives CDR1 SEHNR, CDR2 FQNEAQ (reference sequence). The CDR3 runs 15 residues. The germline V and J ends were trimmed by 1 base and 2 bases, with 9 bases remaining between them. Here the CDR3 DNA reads TGTGCCAGCAGCTTAGAGTGGGGGGCCTACAATGAGCAGTTCTTC. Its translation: CASSLEWGAYNEQFF.

The CDR3 DNA reads TGCGCCAGCAGAGGGGAGGCTGAAGCTTTCTTT. Its protein product is CASRGEAEAFF. This chain connects TRBV5-1 to TRBJ1-1; tentative D call: TRBD1 (5 bases). This CDR3 region has 11 residues. The germline V gene has CDR1 SGHRS and CDR2 YFSETQ. V was pared by 5 bases and J by 6 bases, with 8 bases between.

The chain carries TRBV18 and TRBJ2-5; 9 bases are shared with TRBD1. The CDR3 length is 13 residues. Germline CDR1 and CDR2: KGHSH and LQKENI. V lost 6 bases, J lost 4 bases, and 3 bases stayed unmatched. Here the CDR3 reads CASSTGGAETQYF. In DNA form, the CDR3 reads TGTGCCAGCTCTACAGGGGGCGCAGAGACCCAGTACTTC. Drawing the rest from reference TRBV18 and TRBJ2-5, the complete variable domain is NAGVMQNPRHLVRRRGQEARLRCSPMKGHSHVYWYRQLPEEGLKFMVYLQKENIIDESGMPKERFSAEFPKEGPSILRIQQVVRGDSAAYFCASSTGGAETQYFGPGTRLLVL.

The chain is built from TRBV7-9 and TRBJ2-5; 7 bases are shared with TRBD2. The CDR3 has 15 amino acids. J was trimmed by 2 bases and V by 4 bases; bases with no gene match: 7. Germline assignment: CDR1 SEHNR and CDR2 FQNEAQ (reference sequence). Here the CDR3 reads CASSWGGTEQETQYF. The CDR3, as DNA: TGTGCCAGCAGCTGGGGGGGGACCGAACAAGAGACCCAGTACTTC.

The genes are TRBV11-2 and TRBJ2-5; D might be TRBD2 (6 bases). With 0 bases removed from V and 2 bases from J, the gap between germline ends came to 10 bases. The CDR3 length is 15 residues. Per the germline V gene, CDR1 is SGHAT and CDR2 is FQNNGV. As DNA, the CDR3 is TGTGCCAGCAGCTTAGACCCTCGGGGGCAAGAGACCCAGTACTTC. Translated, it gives CASSLDPRGQETQYF.

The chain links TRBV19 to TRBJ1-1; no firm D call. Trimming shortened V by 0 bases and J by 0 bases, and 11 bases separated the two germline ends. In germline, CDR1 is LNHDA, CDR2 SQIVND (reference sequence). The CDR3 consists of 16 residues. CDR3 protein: CASSIDREGVNTEAFF. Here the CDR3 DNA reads TGTGCCAGTAGTATAGATCGAGAGGGTGTGAACACTGAAGCTTTCTTT.

In nucleotides, the CDR3 is TGTGCCAGCAGTTCTCGGGACACTTCCTTATACGACTACACCTTC. Residues: CASSSRDTSLYDYTF. The rearrangement uses TRBV28 and TRBJ1-2; TRBD1 is a possible D gene (6 bases). Germline V gene data show CDR1 as MDHEN and CDR2 as SYDVKM. There are 15 residues in the CDR3. Between the trimmed V and J ends, which lost 4 bases and 10 bases, there was a span of 22 bases.

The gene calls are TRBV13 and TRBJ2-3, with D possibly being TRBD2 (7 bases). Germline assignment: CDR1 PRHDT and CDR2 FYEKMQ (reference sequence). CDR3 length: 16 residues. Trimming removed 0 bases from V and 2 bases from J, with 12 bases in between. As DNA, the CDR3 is TGTGCCAGCAGCTTAGGCTCCGGGGGGCCCACAGATACGCAGTATTTT. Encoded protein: CASSLGSGGPTDTQYF.

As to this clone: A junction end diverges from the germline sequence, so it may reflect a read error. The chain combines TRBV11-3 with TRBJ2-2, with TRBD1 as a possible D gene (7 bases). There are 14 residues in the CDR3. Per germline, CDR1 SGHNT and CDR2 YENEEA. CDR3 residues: CASSGGTDTRELFF. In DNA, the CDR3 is TGTGCCAGCAGCGGAGGGACAGACACCCGGGAGCTGTTTTTT.

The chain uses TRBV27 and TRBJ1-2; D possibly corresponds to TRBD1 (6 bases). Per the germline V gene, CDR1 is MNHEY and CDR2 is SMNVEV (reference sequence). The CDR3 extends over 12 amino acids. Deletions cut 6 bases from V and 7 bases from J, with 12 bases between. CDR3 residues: CASRQGSLGYTF. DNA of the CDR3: TGTGCCAGCAGACAGGGTTCGCTTGGCTACACCTTC.

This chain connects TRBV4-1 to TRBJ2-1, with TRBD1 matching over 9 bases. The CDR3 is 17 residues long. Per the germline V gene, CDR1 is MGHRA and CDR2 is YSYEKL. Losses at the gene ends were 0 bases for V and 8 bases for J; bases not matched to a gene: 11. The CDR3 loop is CASSQDLGGQGVHEQFF. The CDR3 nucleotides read TGCGCCAGCAGCCAAGATTTGGGGGGACAGGGAGTGCATGAGCAGTTCTTC.

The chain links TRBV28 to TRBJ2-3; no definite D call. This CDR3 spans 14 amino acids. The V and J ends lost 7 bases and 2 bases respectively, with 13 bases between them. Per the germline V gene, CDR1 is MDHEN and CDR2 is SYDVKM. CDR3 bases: TGTGCCAGCATCCCGCCCGCTAACACAGATACGCAGTATTTT. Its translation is CASIPPANTDTQYF.

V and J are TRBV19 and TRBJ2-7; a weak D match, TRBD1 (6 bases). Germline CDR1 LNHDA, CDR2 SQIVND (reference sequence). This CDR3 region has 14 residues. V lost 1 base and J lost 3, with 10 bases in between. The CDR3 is CASSIAGQIYEQYF. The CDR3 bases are TGTGCCAGTAGTATAGCAGGACAGATCTACGAGCAGTACTTC.

CDR3 nucleotide sequence: TGTGCCAGCAGCTCATCCCGGGACAGGGGGCGCGAAGAGACCCAGTACTTC. This encodes CASSSSRDRGREETQYF. J is TRBJ2-5 and V is TRBV7-3; 12 nucleotides align to TRBD1. This CDR3 region has 17 residues. Germline loops: CDR1 SGHTA, CDR2 FQGTGA. V dropped 4 bases and J dropped 3; count of bases not matched to a gene: 9.

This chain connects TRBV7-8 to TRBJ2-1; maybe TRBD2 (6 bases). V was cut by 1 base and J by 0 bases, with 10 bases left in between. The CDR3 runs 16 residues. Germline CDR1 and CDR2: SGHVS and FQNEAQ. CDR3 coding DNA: TGTGCCAGCAGCTTAGGATGGCGGGGCTCCTACAATGAGCAGTTCTTC. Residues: CASSLGWRGSYNEQFF.

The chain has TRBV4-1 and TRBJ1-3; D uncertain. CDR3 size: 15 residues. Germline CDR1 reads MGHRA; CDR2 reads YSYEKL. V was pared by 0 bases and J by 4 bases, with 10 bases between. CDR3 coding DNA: TGCGCCAGCAGCCAAGACGGGGTGTCGGGAAACACCATATATTTT. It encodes CASSQDGVSGNTIYF.

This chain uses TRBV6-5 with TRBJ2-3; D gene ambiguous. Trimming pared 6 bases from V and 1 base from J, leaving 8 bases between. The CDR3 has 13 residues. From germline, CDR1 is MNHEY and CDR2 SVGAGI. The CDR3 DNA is TGTGCCAGCAGGGTGAGCGGCACAGATACGCAGTATTTT. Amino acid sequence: CASRVSGTDTQYF.

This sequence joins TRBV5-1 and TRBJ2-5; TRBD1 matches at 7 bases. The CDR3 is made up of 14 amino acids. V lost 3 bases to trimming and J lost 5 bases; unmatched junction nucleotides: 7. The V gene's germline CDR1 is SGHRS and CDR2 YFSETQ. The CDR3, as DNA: TGCGCCAGCAGCTCAACAGGGGTTCACGAGACCCAGTACTTC. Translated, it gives CASSSTGVHETQYF.

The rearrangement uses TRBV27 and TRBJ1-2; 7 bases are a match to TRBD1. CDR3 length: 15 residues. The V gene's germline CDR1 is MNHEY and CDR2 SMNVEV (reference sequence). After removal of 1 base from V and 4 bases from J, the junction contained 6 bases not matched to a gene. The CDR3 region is CASSLFAGGSYGYTF. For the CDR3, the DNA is TGTGCCAGCAGTTTATTTGCAGGGGGTTCCTATGGCTACACCTTC.

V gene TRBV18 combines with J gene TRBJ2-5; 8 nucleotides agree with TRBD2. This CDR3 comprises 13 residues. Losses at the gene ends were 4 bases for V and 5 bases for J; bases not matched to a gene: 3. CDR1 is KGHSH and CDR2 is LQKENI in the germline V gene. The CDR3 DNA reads TGTGCCAGCTCACGGCCGGGAGGGGAGACCCAGTACTTC. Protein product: CASSRPGGETQYF.